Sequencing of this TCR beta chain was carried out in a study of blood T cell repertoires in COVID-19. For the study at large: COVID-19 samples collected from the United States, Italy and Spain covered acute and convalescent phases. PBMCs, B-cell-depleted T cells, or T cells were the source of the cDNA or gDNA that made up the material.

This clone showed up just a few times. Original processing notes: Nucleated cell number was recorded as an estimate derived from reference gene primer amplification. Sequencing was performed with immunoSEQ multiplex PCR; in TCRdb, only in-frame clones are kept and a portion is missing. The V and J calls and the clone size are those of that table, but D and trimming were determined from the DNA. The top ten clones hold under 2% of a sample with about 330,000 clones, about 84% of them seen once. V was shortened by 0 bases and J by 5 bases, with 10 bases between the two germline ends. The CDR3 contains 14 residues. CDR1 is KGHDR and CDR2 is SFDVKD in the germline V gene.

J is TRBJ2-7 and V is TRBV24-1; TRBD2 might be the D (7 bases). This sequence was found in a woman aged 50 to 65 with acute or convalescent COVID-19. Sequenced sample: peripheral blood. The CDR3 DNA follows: TGTGCCACCAGTGATTTGGGGGGGGCCGACGAGCAGTACTTC. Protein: CATSDLGGADEQYF.